A selection of T cell receptor beta chains follows, all from one sample in a study of cytotoxic CD8 clonotypes in ibrutinib-treated CLL. Generated by immunoSEQ multiplex PCR, the TCRdb table keeps only in-frame clones and is missing some. The table includes some 300,000 clones, around four fifths detected once. Source: PBMCs, taken before ibrutinib treatment. The source of these receptors is a human donor with chronic lymphocytic leukemia. Each CDR3 is given with its conserved first and last residue. The D gene is left open where the match is weak. The size of a clone is reported for some rows only, either as once, few or many, or as a class for expanded clones.

clone_size | j_call | d_call | v_call | cdr3_aa | cdr3_nt
. | TRBJ1-2 | . | TRBV4-3 | CASSQDWEIYGYTF | TGCGCCAGCAGCCAAGATTGGGAAATTTATGGCTACACCTTC
few | TRBJ2-7 | TRBD1 | TRBV7-9 | CASSLAGTGYEQYF | TGTGCCAGCAGCTTAGCCGGGACAGGGTACGAGCAGTACTTC
. | TRBJ2-7 | . | TRBV27 | CASSLQLVGGEQYF | TGTGCCAGCAGTTTACAACTAGTTGGGGGCGAGCAGTACTTC
. | TRBJ2-1 | . | TRBV6-4 | CASSDSGTDPYNEQFF | TGTGCCAGCAGTGACTCGGGGACCGATCCCTACAATGAGCAGTTCTTC
. | TRBJ2-3 | . | TRBV7-3 | CASSLFEGLDTQYF | TGTGCCAGCAGCTTATTTGAGGGATTGGATACGCAGTATTTT
. | TRBJ2-7 | . | TRBV19 | CASSILSGGEQYF | TGTGCCAGTAGTATATTGTCAGGAGGCGAGCAGTACTTC
. | TRBJ2-7 | . | TRBV4-3 | CASSVTWDISYEQYF | TGCGCCAGCAGCGTCACGTGGGACATATCCTACGAGCAGTACTTC
. | TRBJ2-5 | TRBD1 | TRBV7-3 | CASSKDRGTETQYF | TGTGCCAGCAGCAAGGACAGGGGAACGGAGACCCAGTACTTC
. | TRBJ2-7 | . | TRBV18 | CASSGSYEQYF | TGTGCCAGCTCAGGATCCTACGAGCAGTACTTC
few | TRBJ1-5 | . | TRBV9 | CASTSQHF | TGTGCCAGTACGTCCCAGCATTTT
. | TRBJ2-7 | TRBD2 | TRBV27 | CASSLAGQYEQYF | TGTGCCAGCAGTCTAGCGGGCCAATACGAGCAGTACTTC
. | TRBJ1-4 | . | TRBV7-9 | CASGRLRGGEKLFF | TGTGCCAGCGGTCGTCTAAGGGGAGGTGAAAAACTGTTTTTT
few | TRBJ2-7 | . | TRBV11-2 | CASSTKTGAHYEQYF | TGTGCCAGCAGCACTAAGACAGGAGCTCACTACGAGCAGTACTTC
. | TRBJ1-2 | . | TRBV7-2 | CASSALQGGYTF | TGTGCCAGCAGCGCCCTCCAGGGTGGCTACACCTTC
. | TRBJ2-1 | TRBD2 | TRBV27 | CASSLAGGAYNEQFF | TGTGCCAGCTCACTAGCGGGAGGAGCTTACAATGAGCAGTTCTTC
. | TRBJ2-1 | . | TRBV7-9 | CASSSRGLLGYNEQFF | TGTGCCAGCAGTTCGCGGGGACTCCTTGGGTACAATGAGCAGTTCTTC
. | TRBJ2-2 | . | TRBV5-1 | CASSLDTSYTGELFF | TGCGCCAGCAGCTTAGACACGTCTTACACCGGGGAGCTGTTTTTT
. | TRBJ2-5 | . | TRBV6-5 | CASRLAALLQETQYF | TGTGCCAGCAGATTAGCGGCGCTCTTGCAAGAGACCCAGTACTTC
. | TRBJ1-2 | . | TRBV6-1 | CALARGVRGYTF | TGTGCTTTGGCGCGAGGGGTACGTGGCTACACCTTC
. | TRBJ1-1 | . | TRBV4-3 | CASSQAPGRVTEAFF | TGCGCCAGCAGCCAAGCTCCGGGGAGGGTCACTGAAGCTTTCTTT
once | TRBJ1-1 | TRBD1 | TRBV29-1 | CSVVLQGLANTEAFF | TGCAGCGTCGTCTTACAGGGGCTAGCGAACACTGAAGCTTTCTTT
. | TRBJ2-1 | . | TRBV9 | CASSVGGDEQFF | TGTGCCAGCAGCGTCGGAGGTGATGAGCAGTTCTTC
. | TRBJ1-2 | TRBD1 | TRBV7-2 | CASSLRAGQVQLGGYTF | TGTGCCAGCAGCTTGAGGGCCGGACAGGTACAGCTTGGCGGCTACACCTTC
few | TRBJ2-3 | . | TRBV12-5 | CASGLVLGDADTQYF | TGTGCTAGTGGTTTGGTACTAGGGGATGCAGATACGCAGTATTTT
. | TRBJ1-5 | . | TRBV7-2 | CASSHNTYSNQPQHF | TGTGCCAGCAGTCATAACACGTATAGCAATCAGCCCCAGCATTTT
. | TRBJ2-3 | TRBD2 | TRBV6-5 | CASRRLAGDTQYF | TGTGCCAGCAGAAGACTAGCGGGCGATACGCAGTATTTT
. | TRBJ1-5 | . | TRBV27 | CASSPTRTQPQHF | TGTGCCAGCAGTCCGACCAGGACTCAGCCCCAGCATTTT
once | TRBJ1-3 | . | TRBV18 | CASSLGRPSDGNTIYF | TGTGCCAGCTCACTCGGACGGCCCTCTGATGGAAACACCATATATTTT
. | TRBJ2-1 | TRBD2 | TRBV2 | CASRAGTSGNNEQFF | TGTGCCAGCAGGGCGGGGACTAGCGGGAACAATGAGCAGTTCTTC
many | TRBJ2-1 | . | TRBV2 | CASRKGVEEQFF | TGTGCCAGCAGAAAAGGAGTTGAAGAGCAGTTCTTC
. | TRBJ2-7 | TRBD1 | TRBV7-6 | CASSLAGTGAGEQYF | TGTGCCAGCAGCTTAGCAGGGACAGGGGCGGGGGAGCAGTACTTC
. | TRBJ2-7 | TRBD2 | TRBV30 | CAWSVGASGRAEQYF | TGTGCCTGGAGTGTTGGAGCTAGCGGGAGGGCCGAGCAGTACTTC
. | TRBJ1-2 | . | TRBV7-8 | CASSLRESVDYGYTF | TGTGCCAGCAGCTTAAGGGAGTCCGTGGACTATGGCTACACCTTC
few | TRBJ2-7 | . | TRBV12-5 | CASGVKSEQYF | TGTGCTAGTGGTGTTAAGAGCGAGCAGTACTTC
. | TRBJ1-1 | TRBD1 | TRBV6-1 | CAGGQGRTEAFF | TGTGCCGGTGGACAGGGGAGGACTGAAGCTTTCTTT
. | TRBJ2-3 | . | TRBV30 | CAWSRLLGEVTDTQYF | TGTGCCTGGAGCCGGCTCCTAGGAGAAGTCACAGATACGCAGTATTTT
. | TRBJ2-5 | . | TRBV19 | CASRGGGLQETQYF | TGTGCCAGTAGGGGTGGGGGGCTCCAAGAGACCCAGTACTTC
once | TRBJ2-1 | . | TRBV9 | CASSVGTSSYNEQFF | TGTGCCAGCAGCGTAGGAACCAGCTCCTACAATGAGCAGTTCTTC
. | TRBJ2-7 | . | TRBV7-2 | CASSSRLGYEQYF | TGTGCCAGCAGCTCCCGTCTGGGCTACGAGCAGTACTTC